This entry is about one T cell receptor beta chain. A few counts support this clone. Its target antigen remains unknown. No much larger clonotype is one base removed from it; base qualities were not supplied. This sample is drawn from a study of cytomegalovirus exposure and HLA in healthy donors (dated by TCRdb to the late 2010s). Broadly, across the study: According to an earlier analysis of around 600 of the donors, 150 million to 200 million T cells yielded 95 million to 140 million unique TCR beta sequences and about 300 Gb of sequence data. Class I and class II HLA loci were covered by the typing at four-digit resolution. A later analysis re-analyzed previously published TCR beta repertoires from 600 to 850 donors and added high-resolution HLA genotyping to study TCR occurrence patterns. Roughly 300 gigabases of sequencing data and 70 million to 85 million unique TCR sequences were included in an early release covering 550 to 800 HLA-typed donors. All discovery cohort repertoires had been generated using a single sequencing platform. Donor age, sex, ethnicity and CMV serostatus were compiled alongside the repertoire data. Four to six DR-DQ haplotypes were handled as single units for association and clustering, since linkage in the cohort was strong. Typing coverage varied by locus: roughly 620-640 donors for A, B, C, DRB1 and DQB1; approximately 520 for DQA1; over 600 for DPA1; 450 to 480 for DPB1. In an earlier analysis of several hundred of the donors, high-throughput TCR beta sequencing was used to judge whether each TCR beta V gene segment behaved as functional or pseudogenic. Rather than drawing on any new phenotypic data, the later analysis identified candidate immune exposures from TCR beta sequences and the way those sequences occurred across donors. Across approximately 400 genotyped donors of the cohort, an average of roughly 250,000 unique TCR beta nucleotide sequences per donor were sequenced, and around 19% of those sequences were non-productive. Of the 300 to 500 genotyped donors, less than 85% were placed in the genetic ancestry cluster associated with self-reported Caucasian donors. In addition to the first cohort of about 650 subjects, a separate validation cohort of 120 different subjects was used. The study was designed to test whether signatures of past pathogen exposure could be identified by cataloging public T cell receptors. The study combined high-throughput TCR immunosequencing, statistical association of individual TCRs with disease status, and machine learning to predict cytomegalovirus infection status. A later genetic analysis took genome-wide SNP genotypes for about three fifths of the 666 donors and used that subset as a discovery cohort. Using immunosequencing, the study profiled T cell repertoires from 500 to 800 subjects and related those repertoires to cytomegalovirus serostatus.

Receptor libraries were prepared by the immunoSEQ multiplex PCR assay. For the multiplex PCR, a mixture combining 60 forward primers for TCR Vbeta segments and 13 reverse primers for TCR Jbeta segments was used. Amplification of the CDR3 region of rearranged TCR beta genes was performed with a multiplex PCR assay on genomic DNA. Amplified TCR beta libraries were sequenced as 87-base-pair reads on the Illumina HiSeq System. In the paper's pipeline: A later analysis tallied 75 million to 85 million unique TCR beta chains across the 700 or so repertoires, and about 12 million of those chains were shared by two or more donors. To remove PCR and sequencing errors, raw reads were error-corrected and collapsed into unique sequences using a nearest-neighbor algorithm that merged closely related sequences. CDR3 sequences were aligned to IMGT reference sequences to assign V, D and J gene segments. Each retained sequence needed at least a six-nucleotide match to both a V gene segment and a J gene segment. A rearrangement counted as productive if the CDR3 had no stop codons and remained in frame with V and J, and every other rearrangement counted as non-productive. Following IMGT convention, CDR3 was defined as the stretch from the second conserved V-encoded cysteine to the conserved J-encoded phenylalanine. In an earlier analysis of approximately 590 of the donors, sequences lacking an unambiguous match to a single V gene segment were excluded. An earlier analysis of 587 of the donors called V segments functional above 56.7% productive rearrangements and segregating when the between-donor standard deviation exceeded 5%. A statistical classification framework was developed to diagnose cytomegalovirus status using the catalog of TCR beta chain sequences. V and J gene assignment, in a later analysis, came from comparing TCR nucleotide sequences with IMGT/GENE-DB human TR gene sequences. A later analysis assigned CDR3 sequences and most-parsimonious VDJ recombination scenarios with the TCRdist pipeline. In a later analysis, every TCR beta chain was defined by the combination of its CDR3 amino acid sequence and its V-gene family, and reads without a unique V-gene family were dropped. A later analysis removed 500 to 600 highly shared, low-generation-probability nucleotide sequences to deal with suspected cross-contamination and a sequencing artifact. In a later analysis, a clonal expansion index for each public chain was calculated from normalized within-repertoire ranks of inferred template counts. In a later analysis, generation probabilities were computed with a VDJ recombination model fitted to out-of-frame rearrangements, and the resulting probabilities were checked against IGoR. In a later analysis, TCR-TCR, TCR-HLA and TCR-CMV co-occurrence was scored with hypergeometric tests, and a repertoire-size bias correction was applied to TCR pairs. In a later analysis, false discovery rates were estimated by permuting HLA or CMV assignments 20 times. A later analysis grouped co-occurring TCRs with DBSCAN, adding TCRdist sequence similarity when clustering within HLA-allele-positive subsets. For co-occurrence clustering, repertoires with fewer than 30,000 or more than 120,000 public chains were excluded, along with roughly 5 repertoires with anomalous nucleotide sharing. TCRdb obtained this table from immuneACCESS and retained in-frame rearrangements with V and J assigned. These tables miss some clones; where compared with another copy, unresolved V genes account for less than half of the shortfall, and the remainder is unexplained. That table gives V, J and clone size, and the DNA gave D and trimming. Recorded for this sample are fewer than 120,000 clones; 60% to 85% of them occurred a single time. Together, the top ten hold 1.3% of the sample.

In total, 500 to 700 healthy bone marrow donors made up the cohort. At the time of sampling, every cohort member was nominally healthy, though immune exposures that went unrecorded were likely present. The donor tested CMV seronegative and was one of the 352 seronegative cohort members. Every donor gave a peripheral blood sample, and the peripheral blood mononuclear cells from that sample were used for TCR beta sequencing. Genomic DNA extraction from the blood cell samples was performed with the Qiagen DNeasy Blood Extraction Kit. Including cysteine and phenylalanine, the CDR3 has 14 amino acids. Only the CDR3 DNA is retained, 42 bases long and in frame from the first base. As encoded in the germline V gene, CDR1 is SGHRS while CDR2 is YFSETQ. The trim is 0 bases for V and 7 bases for J, with a gap of 13 bases between the germline ends. Study-wide findings and limitations: A few of the identified cytomegalovirus-associated TCR beta chains were confirmed in vitro to be specific for cytomegalovirus antigens. A later analysis associated 16,951 TCR beta sequences with specific HLA alleles at a false discovery rate of 0.05. The sequencing pipeline was judged likely to have produced a cluster of highly shared sequence variants as a technical artifact. Sequencing depth was assumed to be roughly uniform across donors in the presence/absence analyses, though that assumption may not hold. Most CMV-associated TCR beta chains appeared to be HLA-restricted in a later analysis, and the HLA associations seemed to be driven largely by CMV exposure. A total of 150 to 200 TCR beta chains were listed by the study as associated with cytomegalovirus. The earlier analysis of around 600 of the donors excluded fewer than 20 rarely observed V segments, including chromosome 9 orphons, because counts were too low. A further reported finding was that TCR beta sequences accurately predicted the HLA-A and HLA-B alleles for most subjects in the first cohort. Because some donors lacked HLA typing at each locus, the association tests relied only on the typed subset. According to the authors, the approach could potentially be generalized to other disease states and immunological phenotypes. In both the original and validation cohorts, the classifier was reported to diagnose cytomegalovirus status with high specificity and sensitivity. V-gene and J-gene trimming of TCR beta chains was associated with a missense DCLRE1C variant in a later genetic analysis, and the association was replicated in an independent cohort. A later analysis reported that several top co-occurrence clusters appeared linked to parvovirus B19, influenza, CMV and Epstein-Barr virus. In this cohort, only TCR beta chains were sequenced, and detectable features were limited by the absence of alpha or paired-chain data. Linkage disequilibrium might explain the correlated functional status among segregating V segments, but an unknown experimental factor could not be ruled out. When HLA alleles, especially DR and DQ, strongly co-occurred, attributing TCR associations to individual alleles was difficult. In a later genetic analysis, fewer N-insertions in productive TCRs were reported among donors in an Asian-associated ancestry cluster than the approximately 710-donor mean. In an earlier analysis of approximately 590 of the donors, most TCR beta V segments appeared in productive rearrangements about 87% or about 30% of the time, broadly matching IMGT annotations. Some IMGT-functional V segments, including TRBV6-2 and TRBV6-3, could not be told apart with the 87-base-pair reads, so those segments were excluded. A later analysis found that TCR association rates varied across HLA loci, with DRB1 alleles showing the most associated TCRs and HLA-C alleles the fewest. In a later analysis, HLA-associated TCR beta chains showed more clonal expansion and lower generation probabilities than non-associated chains that were equally common. CMV serostatus was the only immune exposure information available for the cohort. Most TCR sequences were seen in very few donors, while some public TCRs were found in many individuals.

Material for sequencing was PBMCs. The V gene is TRBV5-1 and the J gene is TRBJ1-2, with a tentative D gene TRBD1 over 5 matching bases. This TCR derives from a woman aged 25 to 39 in good health and CMV-seronegative. The CDR3 protein: CASSLARATGGYTF. The base sequence is TGCGCCAGCAGCTTGGCCAGGGCTACCGGTGGCTACACCTTC.